This TCR beta chain was captured in a study of shared clonotypes between healthy human individuals. Study information: Per donor, three plates held CD4 naive cells, three held CD4 memory, two held CD8 naive and one held CD8 memory.

Comment on this clone: Its antigen is currently unknown.

Study observations and caveats: The sole specimen, blood, was sampled, and tissue repertoires likely differ.

Produced via immunoSEQ multiplex PCR; TCRdb's table is partial and in-frame only. There are over a million clones in the sample; 78% occur only once, and 0.55% to 0.7% lies in the top ten. Trimming removed 5 bases from V and 1 base from J; junction bases left unmatched: 3. CDR3 length: 14 residues. Germline V CDR1 and CDR2: SNHLY, FYNNEI. The receptor comes from a man between 18 and 29 years old in good health. Some clones in this sample may be carry-over from other donors' samples. The chain couples TRBV2 to TRBJ2-7, with 9 bases lining up with TRBD2. Sequencing was done on a sample of memory CD4+ T cells from PBMCs. Subset: CD45RA-negative fraction. CDR3 DNA sequence: TGTGCCAGCAGTTCCCTAGCGGGGTCCTACGAGCAGTACTTC. It codes for CASSSLAGSYEQYF.